This TCR beta chain was obtained from a study of immune cell composition in non-small cell lung cancer. Normal lung sampling was at least 3 cm from the tumour, as distant as possible. Trimming left V 0 bases short and J 0 bases short, with 12 bases between. This CDR3 comprises 18 residues. CDR1 is KGHSH and CDR2 is LQKENI in the germline V gene. Assay: immunoSEQ multiplex PCR; the TCRdb copy retains only in-frame clones and omits some. The sample carries thousands of clones, roughly 81% recorded once. Sequencing was performed on non-adjacent lung tissue. The sequence was collected from a human donor with non-small cell lung cancer. The rearrangement joins TRBV18 to TRBJ2-6; the D is unclear. The CDR3 spells CASSPPGQVLSGANVLTF. The CDR3 DNA sequence: TGTGCCAGCTCACCACCGGGCCAGGTCCTCTCTGGGGCCAACGTCCTGACTTTC.